The subject of this entry is one T cell receptor (beta chain). The data originate from a study of cytomegalovirus exposure and HLA in healthy donors. The CDR3 extends over 15 amino acids. Assay: immunoSEQ multiplex PCR; the TCRdb copy retains only in-frame clones and omits some. The profile shows 150,000 to 200,000 clones, around 86% of them singletons. Sequenced input: PBMCs. The chain joins TRBV12-2 to TRBJ2-7; TRBD1, the table's D call, lacks a check against the DNA. TRBV12-2 corresponds to a pseudogene. The TCR comes from a woman aged 18 to 35 in good health and CMV-seronegative. The DNA of the CDR3 is TGTGCAAGTCGCTTGAAGGGACAGGGTCGGTACGAGCAGTACTTC. It is translated as CASRLKGQGRYEQYF.